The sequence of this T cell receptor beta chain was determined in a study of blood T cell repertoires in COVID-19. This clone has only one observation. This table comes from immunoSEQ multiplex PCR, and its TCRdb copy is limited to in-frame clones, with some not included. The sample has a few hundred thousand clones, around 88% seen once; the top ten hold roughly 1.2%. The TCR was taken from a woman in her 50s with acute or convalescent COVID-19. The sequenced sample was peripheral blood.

The CDR3 DNA reads TGTGCCAGCAGTCACCTTCGCGGGGAGGGGGAGACCCAGTACTTC. Its protein is CASSHLRGEGETQYF. The genes are TRBV6-2 or TRBV6-3 and TRBJ2-5; TRBD2 agrees at 7 bases. The CDR3 contains 15 residues. Germline values: CDR1 MNHEY, CDR2 SVGEGT. Trimming took 5 bases from V and 5 from J; bases not matched to a gene: 11.